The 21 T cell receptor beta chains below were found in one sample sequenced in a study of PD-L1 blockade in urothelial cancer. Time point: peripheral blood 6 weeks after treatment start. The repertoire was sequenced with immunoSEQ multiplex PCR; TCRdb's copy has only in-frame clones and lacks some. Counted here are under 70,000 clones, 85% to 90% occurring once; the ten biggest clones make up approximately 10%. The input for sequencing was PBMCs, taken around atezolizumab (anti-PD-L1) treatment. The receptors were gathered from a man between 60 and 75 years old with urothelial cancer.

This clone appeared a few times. CDR3 nucleotides: TGTGCCAGTAGTATGGCACGACAGGGTACTGAAGCTTTCTTT. It translates to CASSMARQGTEAFF. The chain links TRBV19 to TRBJ1-1, with TRBD1 identical over 7 bases. The CDR3 is made up of 14 amino acids. Germline CDR1 reads LNHDA; CDR2 reads SQIVND (reference sequence). Losses at the gene ends were 3 bases for V and 5 bases for J; bases not matched to a gene: 6.

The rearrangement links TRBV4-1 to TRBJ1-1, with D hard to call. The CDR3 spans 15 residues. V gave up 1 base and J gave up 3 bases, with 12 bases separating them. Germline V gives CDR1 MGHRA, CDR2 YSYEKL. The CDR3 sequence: CASSQATEVYTEAFF. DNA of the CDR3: TGCGCCAGCAGCCAAGCGACTGAGGTGTACACTGAAGCTTTCTTT.

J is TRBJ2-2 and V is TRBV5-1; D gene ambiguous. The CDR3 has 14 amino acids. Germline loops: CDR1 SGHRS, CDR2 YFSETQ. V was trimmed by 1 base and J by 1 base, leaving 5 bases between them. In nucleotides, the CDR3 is TGCGCCAGCAGCTTGTTCGTGAACACCGGGGAGCTGTTTTTT. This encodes CASSLFVNTGELFF.

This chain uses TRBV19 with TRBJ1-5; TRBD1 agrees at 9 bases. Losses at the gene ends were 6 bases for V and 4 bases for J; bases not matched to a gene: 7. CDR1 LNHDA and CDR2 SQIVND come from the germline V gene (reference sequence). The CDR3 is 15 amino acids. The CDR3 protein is CASRRGQGLNQPQHF. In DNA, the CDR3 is TGTGCCAGTAGAAGGGGACAGGGCCTAAATCAGCCCCAGCATTTT.

The CDR3 loop is CASSFRDRVVLEKLFF. The CDR3 DNA reads as TGTGCCAGCAGCTTCCGGGACAGGGTTGTGTTAGAAAAACTGTTTTTT. V gene TRBV7-9 combines with J gene TRBJ1-4; 9 bases agree with TRBD1. With 3 bases clipped from V and 8 bases from J, the junction kept 10 bases outside the gene matches. The CDR3 loop spans 16 amino acids. CDR1 SEHNR and CDR2 FQNEAQ come from the germline V gene (reference sequence).

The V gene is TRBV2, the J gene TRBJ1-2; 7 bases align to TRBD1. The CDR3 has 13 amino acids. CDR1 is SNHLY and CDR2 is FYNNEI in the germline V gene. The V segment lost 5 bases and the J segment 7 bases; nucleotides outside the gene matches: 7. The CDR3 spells CASSRTGTAGYTF. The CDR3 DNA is TGTGCCAGCAGTCGGACAGGAACAGCTGGCTACACCTTC.

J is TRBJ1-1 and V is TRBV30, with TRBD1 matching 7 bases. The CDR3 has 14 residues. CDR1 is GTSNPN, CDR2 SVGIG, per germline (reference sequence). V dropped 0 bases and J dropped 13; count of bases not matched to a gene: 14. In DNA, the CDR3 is TGTGCCTGGAGTGTAGGGACAGCCGGAGGTAAGGGTTTCTTT. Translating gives CAWSVGTAGGKGFF.

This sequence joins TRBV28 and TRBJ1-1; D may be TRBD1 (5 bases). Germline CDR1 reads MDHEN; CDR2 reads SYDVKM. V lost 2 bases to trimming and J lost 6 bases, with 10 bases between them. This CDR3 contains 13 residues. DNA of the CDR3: TGTGCCAGCAGTTTAGCAGGGCGCGCTGAAGCTTTCTTT. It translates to CASSLAGRAEAFF. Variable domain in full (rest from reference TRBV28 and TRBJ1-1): DVKVTQSSRYLVKRTGEKVFLECVQDMDHENMFWYRQDPGLGLRLIYFSYDVKMKEKGDIPEGYSVSREKKERFSLILESASTNQTSMYLCASSLAGRAEAFFGQGTRLTVV.

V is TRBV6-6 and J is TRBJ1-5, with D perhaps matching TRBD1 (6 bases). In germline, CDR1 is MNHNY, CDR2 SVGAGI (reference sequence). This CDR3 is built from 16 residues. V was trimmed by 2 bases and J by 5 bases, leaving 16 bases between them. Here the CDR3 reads CASSYRGGVMDQPQHF. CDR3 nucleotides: TGTGCCAGCAGTTACAGAGGGGGAGTGATGGATCAGCCCCAGCATTTT.

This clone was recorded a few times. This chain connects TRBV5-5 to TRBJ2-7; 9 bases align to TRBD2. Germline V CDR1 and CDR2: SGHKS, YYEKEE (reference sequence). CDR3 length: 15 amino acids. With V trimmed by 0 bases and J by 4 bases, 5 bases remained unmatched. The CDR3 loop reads CASSLVGGGAYEQYF. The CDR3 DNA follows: TGTGCCAGCAGCTTGGTTGGCGGGGGGGCGTACGAGCAGTACTTC. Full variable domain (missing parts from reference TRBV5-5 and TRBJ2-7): DAGVTQSPTHLIKTRGQQVTLRCSPISGHKSVSWYQQVLGQGPQFIFQYYEKEERGRGNFPDRFSARQFPNYSSELNVNALLLGDSALYLCASSLVGGGAYEQYFGPGTRLTVT.

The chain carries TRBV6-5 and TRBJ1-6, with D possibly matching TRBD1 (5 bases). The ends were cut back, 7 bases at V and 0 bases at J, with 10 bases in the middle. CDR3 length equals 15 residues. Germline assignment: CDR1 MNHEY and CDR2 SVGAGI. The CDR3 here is CASTTRGSYNSPLHF. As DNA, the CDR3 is TGTGCCAGCACTACAAGGGGCTCCTATAATTCACCCCTCCACTTT.

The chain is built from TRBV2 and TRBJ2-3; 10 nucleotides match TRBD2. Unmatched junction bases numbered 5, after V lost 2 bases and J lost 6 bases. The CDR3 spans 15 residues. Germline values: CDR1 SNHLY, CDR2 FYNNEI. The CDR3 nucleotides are TGTGCCAGCAGTGAAAATAGCGGGGGGACGGATACGCAGTATTTT. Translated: CASSENSGGTDTQYF.

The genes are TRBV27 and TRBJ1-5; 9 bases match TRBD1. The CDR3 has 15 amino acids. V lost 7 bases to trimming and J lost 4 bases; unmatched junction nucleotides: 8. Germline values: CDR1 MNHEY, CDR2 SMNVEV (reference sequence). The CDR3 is CASTEGQGRNQPQHF. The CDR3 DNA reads TGTGCCAGCACCGAGGGACAGGGAAGGAATCAGCCCCAGCATTTT.

This CDR3 is CASSGQGNTEAFF. Written as DNA, the CDR3 is TGCGCCAGCAGCGGACAGGGGAACACTGAAGCTTTCTTT. The chain uses TRBV5-1 and TRBJ1-1; 8 bases fit TRBD1. CDR1 is SGHRS and CDR2 is YFSETQ in the germline V gene. The CDR3 totals 13 residues. Trimming at V came to 4 bases and at J to 1 base, leaving 0 bases not matched to a gene.

CDR3: CASSPTFTGELFF. CDR3 nucleotide sequence: TGTGCCAGCAGTCCTACCTTCACCGGGGAGCTGTTTTTT. The gene calls are TRBV6-5 and TRBJ2-2; D uncertain. The CDR3 contains 13 residues. CDR1 and CDR2 (germline): MNHEY, SVGAGI. V shed 5 bases and J shed 4 bases, with 8 bases lying between them.

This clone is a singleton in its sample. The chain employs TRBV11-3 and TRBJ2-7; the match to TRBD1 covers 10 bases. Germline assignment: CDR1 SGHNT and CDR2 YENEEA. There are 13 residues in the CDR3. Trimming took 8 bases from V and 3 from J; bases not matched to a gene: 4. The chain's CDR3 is CASGGQGVYEQYF. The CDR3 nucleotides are TGTGCCAGCGGAGGACAGGGGGTCTACGAGCAGTACTTC.

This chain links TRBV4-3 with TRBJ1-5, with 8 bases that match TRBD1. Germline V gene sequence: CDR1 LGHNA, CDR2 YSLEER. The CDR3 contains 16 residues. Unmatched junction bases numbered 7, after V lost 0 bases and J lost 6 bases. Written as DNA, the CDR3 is TGCGCCAGCAGCCAAGATGATTCAGGGGGCAGTCAGCCCCAGCATTTT. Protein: CASSQDDSGGSQPQHF.

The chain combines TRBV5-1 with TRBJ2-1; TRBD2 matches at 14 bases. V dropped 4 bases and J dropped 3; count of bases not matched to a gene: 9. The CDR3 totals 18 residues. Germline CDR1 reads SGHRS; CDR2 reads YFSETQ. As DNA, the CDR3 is TGCGCCAGCAGCCTTCGGACTAGCGGGGGGTCTTTCTACAATGAGCAGTTCTTC. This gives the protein CASSLRTSGGSFYNEQFF.

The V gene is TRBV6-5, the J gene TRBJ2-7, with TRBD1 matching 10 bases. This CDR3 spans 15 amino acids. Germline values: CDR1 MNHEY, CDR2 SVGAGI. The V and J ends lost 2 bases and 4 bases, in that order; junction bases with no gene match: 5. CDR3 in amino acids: CASSYQTGGSYEQYF. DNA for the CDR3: TGTGCCAGCAGTTACCAGACAGGGGGCTCGTACGAGCAGTACTTC.

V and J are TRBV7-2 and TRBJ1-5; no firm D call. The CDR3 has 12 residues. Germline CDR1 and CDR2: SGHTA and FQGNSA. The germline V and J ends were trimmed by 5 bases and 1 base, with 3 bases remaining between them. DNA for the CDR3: TGTGCCAGCAGCGCGAGCAATCAGCCCCAGCATTTT. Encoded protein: CASSASNQPQHF. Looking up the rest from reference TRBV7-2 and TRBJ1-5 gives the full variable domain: GAGVSQSPSNKVTEKGKDVELRCDPISGHTALYWYRQSLGQGLEFLIYFQGNSAPDKSGLPSDRFSAERTGGSVSTLTIQRTQQEDSAVYLCASSASNQPQHFGDGTRLSIL.

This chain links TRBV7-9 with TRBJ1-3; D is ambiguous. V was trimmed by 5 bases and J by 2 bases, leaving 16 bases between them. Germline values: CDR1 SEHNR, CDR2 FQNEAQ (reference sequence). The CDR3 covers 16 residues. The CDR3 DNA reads TGTGCCAGCAGCATCCCGGGTGTGCCGGCTGGAAACACCATATATTTT. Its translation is CASSIPGVPAGNTIYF.